This T cell receptor (beta chain) was retrieved from a study of blood T cells in healthy people across ages. A J-beta primer mix and a sample-barcoded 5' primer were used in a second PCR of roughly 6 to 11 cycles. MiXCR, applied by TCRdb to the 5' RACE reads, yields one record per CDR3 protein. The table records 600,000 to 900,000 distinct CDR3 sequences, roughly 25% of them present only once. The CDR3 consists of 16 residues. Unmatched junction bases numbered 3, after V lost 0 bases and J lost 1 base. CDR1 and CDR2 (germline): SQVTM, ANQGSEA. The data also belong to a second study, concerning T cells of mothers and their children.

The material sequenced was blood. The sequence was collected from a boy between 10 and 17 years old in good health. This rearrangement joins TRBV29-1 to TRBJ2-1; 10 bases are a match to TRBD1. DNA of the CDR3: TGCAGCGTTGAAGATCCGGGACAGGGGTCCTACAATGAGCAGTTCTTC. This codes for CSVEDPGQGSYNEQFF.